Listed below are T cell receptor beta chains from one sample, sequenced in a study of early T cells in non-severe SARS-CoV-2 infection. From the 5' RACE reads, TCRdb called clonotypes with MiXCR, one entry per CDR3 protein. Counted here are approximately 67,000 distinct CDR3 sequences, around a tenth occurring once; the ten biggest clones make up 3.8%. The sequenced sample was whole blood. The receptors originated from an adult who was a healthcare worker with PCR-confirmed SARS-CoV-2 infection or an uninfected control (not recorded which). The CDR3 runs from the conserved cysteine through the conserved F or W. A D gene is named only where the DNA matches it firmly. Size is omitted from some rows. Given values are once, few, many or a class for expanded clones.

J gene: TRBJ1-4
D gene: .
V gene: TRBV7-2
clone size: .
CDR3 protein: CASQLSEGINEKLFF
CDR3 DNA: TGTGCCAGCCAGCTATCGGAGGGGATTAATGAAAAACTGTTTTTT

J gene: TRBJ2-1
D gene: TRBD2
V gene: TRBV5-1
clone size: .
CDR3 protein: CASSLVAGGDNEQFF
CDR3 DNA: TGCGCCAGCAGCTTGGTGGCGGGAGGGGACAATGAGCAGTTCTTC

J gene: TRBJ2-1
D gene: TRBD2
V gene: TRBV6-4
clone size: many
CDR3 protein: CASSDSELAGVNEQFF
CDR3 DNA: TGTGCCAGCAGTGACTCTGAACTAGCGGGAGTAAATGAGCAGTTCTTC

J gene: TRBJ1-1
D gene: .
V gene: TRBV6-2/TRBV6-3
clone size: many
CDR3 protein: CASSSLGGGSTEAFF
CDR3 DNA: TGTGCCAGCAGCTCGCTGGGCGGGGGCAGCACTGAAGCTTTCTTT

J gene: TRBJ1-2
D gene: .
V gene: TRBV6-5
clone size: .
CDR3 protein: CASSKAPKGGGTVYTF
CDR3 DNA: TGTGCCAGCAGCAAGGCTCCTAAAGGGGGAGGAACCGTCTACACCTTC

J gene: TRBJ2-7
D gene: TRBD2
V gene: TRBV12-3/TRBV12-4
clone size: many
CDR3 protein: CASSPGLEGSYEQYF
CDR3 DNA: TGTGCCAGCAGCCCGGGACTAGAGGGCTCCTACGAGCAGTACTTC

J gene: TRBJ2-5
D gene: .
V gene: TRBV14
clone size: many
CDR3 protein: CASSQAGQETQYF
CDR3 DNA: TGTGCCAGCAGCCAAGCGGGGCAAGAGACCCAGTACTTC

J gene: TRBJ2-1
D gene: .
V gene: TRBV10-2
clone size: few
CDR3 protein: CASSVTTAGEQFF
CDR3 DNA: TGCGCCAGCAGTGTGACGACTGCTGGAGAGCAGTTCTTC

J gene: TRBJ2-7
D gene: .
V gene: TRBV5-1
clone size: .
CDR3 protein: CASSLGGRGDEQYF
CDR3 DNA: TGCGCCAGCAGCTTGGGGGGACGAGGGGACGAGCAGTACTTC

J gene: TRBJ2-3
D gene: TRBD2
V gene: TRBV7-2
clone size: few
CDR3 protein: CASSRTSASTDTQYF
CDR3 DNA: TGTGCCAGCAGCCGGACTAGCGCGAGCACAGATACGCAGTATTTT

J gene: TRBJ1-5
D gene: .
V gene: TRBV11-2
clone size: many
CDR3 protein: CASSLTGTGGNQPQHF
CDR3 DNA: TGTGCCAGCAGCCTGACCGGGACCGGAGGCAATCAGCCCCAGCATTTT

J gene: TRBJ2-1
D gene: TRBD1
V gene: TRBV29-1
clone size: many
CDR3 protein: CSVEALTGGRSYNEQFF
CDR3 DNA: TGCAGCGTTGAAGCGTTGACAGGGGGCCGCTCCTACAATGAGCAGTTCTTC

J gene: TRBJ2-3
D gene: .
V gene: TRBV18
clone size: few
CDR3 protein: CASSPPAADTQYF
CDR3 DNA: TGTGCCAGCTCACCACCAGCGGCAGATACGCAGTATTTT

J gene: TRBJ1-5
D gene: TRBD1
V gene: TRBV2
clone size: many
CDR3 protein: CASSWGQGIEGNQPQHF
CDR3 DNA: TGTGCCAGCAGTTGGGGACAGGGGATAGAGGGCAATCAGCCCCAGCATTTT

J gene: TRBJ1-5
D gene: .
V gene: TRBV7-6
clone size: many
CDR3 protein: CASSGEAQRGDQPQHF
CDR3 DNA: TGTGCCAGCAGCGGAGAGGCCCAGCGAGGAGATCAGCCCCAGCATTTT

J gene: TRBJ1-1
D gene: .
V gene: TRBV7-9
clone size: few
CDR3 protein: CASRDSGPEAFF
CDR3 DNA: TGTGCCAGCAGAGACAGCGGACCTGAAGCTTTCTTT

J gene: TRBJ2-3
D gene: .
V gene: TRBV20-1
clone size: many
CDR3 protein: CSARDGRGSSDTQYF
CDR3 DNA: TGCAGTGCTAGAGATGGGCGGGGTTCATCGGATACGCAGTATTTT

J gene: TRBJ1-5
D gene: .
V gene: TRBV2
clone size: medium-sized
CDR3 protein: CASSEGWASYQPQHF
CDR3 DNA: TGTGCCAGCAGTGAAGGGTGGGCATCCTATCAGCCCCAGCATTTT

J gene: TRBJ2-3
D gene: .
V gene: TRBV5-1
clone size: many
CDR3 protein: CASSYRVADTQYF
CDR3 DNA: TGCGCCAGCAGTTACAGGGTTGCAGATACGCAGTATTTT

J gene: TRBJ1-1
D gene: TRBD1
V gene: TRBV12-3/TRBV12-4
clone size: many
CDR3 protein: CASSLGIQGAAFF
CDR3 DNA: TGTGCCAGCAGTTTAGGGATACAGGGGGCGGCTTTCTTT

J gene: TRBJ1-2
D gene: TRBD1
V gene: TRBV7-2
clone size: many
CDR3 protein: CASSSGTGGIGYTF
CDR3 DNA: TGTGCCAGCAGCTCAGGGACAGGGGGTATTGGCTACACCTTC

J gene: TRBJ2-3
D gene: .
V gene: TRBV3-1
clone size: many
CDR3 protein: CASSQGLSGASTDTQYF
CDR3 DNA: TGTGCCAGCAGCCAAGGTCTCAGCGGTGCTAGCACAGATACGCAGTATTTT

J gene: TRBJ1-2
D gene: TRBD1
V gene: TRBV19
clone size: .
CDR3 protein: CAAKTGELAYTF
CDR3 DNA: TGTGCCGCAAAAACAGGGGAACTAGCCTACACCTTC

J gene: TRBJ2-3
D gene: TRBD2
V gene: TRBV5-4
clone size: few
CDR3 protein: CASSEGLDTDTQYF
CDR3 DNA: TGTGCCAGCAGCGAGGGACTAGACACAGATACGCAGTATTTT

J gene: TRBJ2-1
D gene: .
V gene: TRBV20-1
clone size: many
CDR3 protein: CSAELQGSYNEQFF
CDR3 DNA: TGCAGTGCTGAACTACAGGGCTCCTACAATGAGCAGTTCTTC

J gene: TRBJ2-1
D gene: .
V gene: TRBV7-2
clone size: .
CDR3 protein: CVSSPRRAFLSSPNEQFF
CDR3 DNA: TGTGTCAGCAGCCCGCGGAGGGCCTTCCTCTCCTCGCCCAATGAGCAGTTCTTC

J gene: TRBJ2-7
D gene: TRBD2
V gene: TRBV5-1
clone size: .
CDR3 protein: CASSSQAGSYEQYF
CDR3 DNA: TGCGCCAGCAGCTCCCAAGCGGGGTCCTACGAGCAGTACTTC

J gene: TRBJ1-1
D gene: TRBD1
V gene: TRBV7-9
clone size: many
CDR3 protein: CASSPRQGYLFVEAFF
CDR3 DNA: TGTGCCAGCAGCCCGAGACAGGGATATCTTTTTGTTGAAGCTTTCTTT

J gene: TRBJ2-1
D gene: TRBD2
V gene: TRBV5-1
clone size: many
CDR3 protein: CASSLYSGRAGEQFF
CDR3 DNA: TGCGCCAGCAGCTTGTATAGCGGGAGGGCCGGTGAGCAGTTCTTC

J gene: TRBJ2-1
D gene: .
V gene: TRBV11-2
clone size: many
CDR3 protein: CASSAGGESSYNEQFF
CDR3 DNA: TGTGCCAGCAGCGCCGGCGGGGAAAGCTCCTACAATGAGCAGTTCTTC

J gene: TRBJ1-6
D gene: .
V gene: TRBV10-2
clone size: .
CDR3 protein: CASGGQGGPHNSPLHF
CDR3 DNA: TGCGCCAGTGGCGGGCAGGGCGGCCCGCATAATTCACCCCTCCACTTT